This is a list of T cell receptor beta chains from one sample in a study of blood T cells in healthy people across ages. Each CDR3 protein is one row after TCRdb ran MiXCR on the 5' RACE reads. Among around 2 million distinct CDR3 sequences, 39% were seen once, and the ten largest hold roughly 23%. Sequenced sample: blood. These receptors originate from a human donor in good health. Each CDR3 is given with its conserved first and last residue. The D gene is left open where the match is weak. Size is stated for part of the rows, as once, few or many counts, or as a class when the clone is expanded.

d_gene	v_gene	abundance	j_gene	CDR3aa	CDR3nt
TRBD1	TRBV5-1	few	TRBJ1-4	CASSLAGTENEKLFF	TGCGCCAGCAGCCTTGCAGGGACAGAAAATGAAAAACTGTTTTTT
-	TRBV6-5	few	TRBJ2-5	CASRTSGRETQYF	TGTGCCAGCAGAACATCGGGGAGGGAGACCCAGTACTTC
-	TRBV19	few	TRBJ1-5	CASSLGVGRNQPQHF	TGTGCCAGTAGTTTAGGGGTGGGGCGCAATCAGCCCCAGCATTTT
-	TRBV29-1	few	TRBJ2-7	CSVQTVYEQYF	TGCAGCGTTCAAACAGTCTACGAGCAGTACTTC
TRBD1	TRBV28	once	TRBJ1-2	CASSLSQGVGYGYTF	TGTGCCAGCAGTTTAAGCCAGGGGGTAGGCTATGGCTACACCTTC
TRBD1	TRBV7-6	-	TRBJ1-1	CASSVTGAPAEAFF	TGTGCCAGCAGCGTTACAGGGGCCCCTGCTGAAGCTTTCTTT
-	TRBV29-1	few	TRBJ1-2	CSVELGAESGYTF	TGCAGCGTTGAACTGGGGGCAGAGTCTGGCTACACCTTC
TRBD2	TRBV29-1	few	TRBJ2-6	CSAPTGGTGANVLTF	TGCAGCGCCCCAACGGGAGGTACTGGGGCCAACGTCCTGACTTTC
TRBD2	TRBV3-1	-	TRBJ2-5	CASSQPPDELAGDQETQYF	TGTGCCAGCAGCCAGCCACCGGACGAACTAGCGGGAGACCAAGAGACCCAGTACTTC
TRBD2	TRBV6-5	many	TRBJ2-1	CASRGRTSGVNEQFF	TGTGCCAGCAGGGGTAGGACTAGCGGGGTAAATGAGCAGTTCTTC
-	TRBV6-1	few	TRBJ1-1	CASRATWNTEAFF	TGTGCCAGCAGGGCGACATGGAACACTGAAGCTTTCTTT
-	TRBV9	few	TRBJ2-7	CASSVAAGRAYEQYF	TGTGCCAGCAGCGTAGCGGCGGGCCGAGCTTACGAGCAGTACTTC
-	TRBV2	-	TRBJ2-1	CASRFSGYSYNEQFF	TGTGCCAGCAGATTTAGCGGATACTCCTACAATGAGCAGTTCTTC
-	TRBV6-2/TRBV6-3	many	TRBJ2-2	CASSYPGELFF	TGTGCCAGCAGTTACCCCGGGGAGCTGTTTTTT
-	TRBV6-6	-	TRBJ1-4	CASSAGVVNEKLFF	TGTGCCAGCAGTGCAGGGGTAGTAAATGAAAAACTGTTTTTT